This record looks at one T cell receptor beta chain sequence and its context. This sample was included in a study of blood T cell repertoires in COVID-19. Clones were read by immunoSEQ multiplex PCR, and TCRdb kept only the in-frame ones, dropping some. The sample records about 70,000 clones, approximately 84% being singletons. This CDR3 is 13 amino acids long. Per the germline V gene, CDR1 is SGHAT and CDR2 is FQNNGV. Deletions cut 11 bases from V and 8 bases from J, with 19 bases between. V gene TRBV11-2 combines with J gene TRBJ2-1; tentative D call: TRBD2 (6 bases). Sequenced sample: peripheral blood. This clonotype was obtained from a human donor in a cohort sampled during active COVID-19. CDR3 sequence (DNA): TGTGCCGGCGGACTAACCCTCGGGGATGAGCAGTTCTTC. Protein sequence: CAGGLTLGDEQFF.